A selection of T cell receptor beta chains follows, all from one sample in a study of beta chain features in type 1 diabetes. Assay: immunoSEQ multiplex PCR; the TCRdb copy retains only in-frame clones and omits some. The sample lists hundreds of thousands of clones; 25% to 35% were seen once. The sample was naive CD4+ T cells from blood. These receptor sequences come from a man aged 18 to 35 in good health. Both conserved end residues are part of each CDR3. The order of the fields is CDR3 DNA, CDR3 protein, J gene, D gene, V gene, clone size. A D gene is named only where the DNA matches it firmly. A clone size is listed for some rows: how often the clone was seen (once, few, many), or a class if it is expanded.

CDR3 DNA: TGCAGCGGCACTCGGGGCAATGAGCAGTTCTTC
CDR3 protein: CSGTRGNEQFF
J gene: TRBJ2-1
D gene: .
V gene: TRBV20-1
clone size: few

CDR3 DNA: TGTGCCAGCAGCTCCCGGACGGGCCGTAGGCAAGAGACCCAGTACTTC
CDR3 protein: CASSSRTGRRQETQYF
J gene: TRBJ2-5
D gene: .
V gene: TRBV7-9
clone size: .

CDR3 DNA: TGTGCTAGCAGCTTAGGCCTAGGGACTAGCGGGAGCACCGGGGAGCTGTTTTTT
CDR3 protein: CASSLGLGTSGSTGELFF
J gene: TRBJ2-2
D gene: TRBD2
V gene: TRBV7-7
clone size: .

CDR3 DNA: TGTGCCTGGAGTGTAAAGGGCCAGGTGGGCAATGAGCAGTTCTTC
CDR3 protein: CAWSVKGQVGNEQFF
J gene: TRBJ2-1
D gene: .
V gene: TRBV30
clone size: few

CDR3 DNA: TGTGCCAGCAGTTCCCCAGACAGGTACTCCTACGAGCAGTACTTC
CDR3 protein: CASSSPDRYSYEQYF
J gene: TRBJ2-7
D gene: .
V gene: TRBV28
clone size: .

CDR3 DNA: TGTGCCAGCAGTTACTTGCCGGGCCCTCTTGACTTC
CDR3 protein: CASSYLPGPLDF
J gene: TRBJ2-5
D gene: .
V gene: TRBV6-5
clone size: once

CDR3 DNA: TGTGCCAGCAGCTTGATCCAGGGGATTGAGCAGTTCTTC
CDR3 protein: CASSLIQGIEQFF
J gene: TRBJ2-1
D gene: .
V gene: TRBV7-2
clone size: few

CDR3 DNA: TGTGCCAGCTCCCAGGCCTCCAAACCCTACGAGCAGTACTTC
CDR3 protein: CASSQASKPYEQYF
J gene: TRBJ2-7
D gene: .
V gene: TRBV18
clone size: few

CDR3 DNA: TGTGCCAGCAGCGGTGGTGGCTGGGCGGAGACCCAGTACTTC
CDR3 protein: CASSGGGWAETQYF
J gene: TRBJ2-5
D gene: .
V gene: TRBV9
clone size: .

CDR3 DNA: TGTGCCAGCAGTGCCAATACCTACGAGCAGTACTTC
CDR3 protein: CASSANTYEQYF
J gene: TRBJ2-7
D gene: .
V gene: TRBV25-1
clone size: .

CDR3 DNA: TGTGCCAGCAGCCTAGCGGGAACCACCGGGGAGCTGTTTTTT
CDR3 protein: CASSLAGTTGELFF
J gene: TRBJ2-2
D gene: TRBD2
V gene: TRBV9
clone size: few

CDR3 DNA: TGTGCCAGCAGTTACTCTGCGGGGGTCTATGGCTACACCTTC
CDR3 protein: CASSYSAGVYGYTF
J gene: TRBJ1-2
D gene: .
V gene: TRBV6-5
clone size: .

CDR3 DNA: TGTGCCAGCAGCCTGGGACTAGCAAGCCCCTACGAGCAGTACTTC
CDR3 protein: CASSLGLASPYEQYF
J gene: TRBJ2-7
D gene: TRBD2
V gene: TRBV7-2
clone size: .

CDR3 DNA: TGTGCCACCAGCAGAGGTGAAAGAGACAGCGAGCAGTTCTTC
CDR3 protein: CATSRGERDSEQFF
J gene: TRBJ2-1
D gene: .
V gene: TRBV15
clone size: .

CDR3 DNA: TGTGCCATCAGTGAGGCGGGCCAAGAGACCCAGTACTTC
CDR3 protein: CAISEAGQETQYF
J gene: TRBJ2-5
D gene: .
V gene: TRBV10-3
clone size: few

CDR3 DNA: TGTGCCAGCAGATGGGACAGCACAGATACGCAGTATTTT
CDR3 protein: CASRWDSTDTQYF
J gene: TRBJ2-3
D gene: .
V gene: TRBV7-9
clone size: few

CDR3 DNA: TGTGCCAGCAGCACAATGGCCGGACTAGCGGTACTATCCTACAATGAGCAGTTCTTC
CDR3 protein: CASSTMAGLAVLSYNEQFF
J gene: TRBJ2-1
D gene: TRBD2
V gene: TRBV11-1
clone size: .

CDR3 DNA: TGCGCCAGCAGCCTAACCCTCACAGGGGGGCAAGACGAGCAGTACTTC
CDR3 protein: CASSLTLTGGQDEQYF
J gene: TRBJ2-7
D gene: TRBD1
V gene: TRBV4-1
clone size: .

CDR3 DNA: TGCGCCAGCAGCCAGAAGGCTAGCGGGAGCGGTGAGCAGTTCTTC
CDR3 protein: CASSQKASGSGEQFF
J gene: TRBJ2-1
D gene: TRBD2
V gene: TRBV4-1
clone size: .

CDR3 DNA: TGTGCCTGGAGGGCAAGACCGGGACGGACGTCGGAGACCCAGTACTTC
CDR3 protein: CAWRARPGRTSETQYF
J gene: TRBJ2-5
D gene: .
V gene: TRBV30
clone size: .

CDR3 DNA: TGTGCCAGCAGTGCGGGACTATCCAATGAGCAGTTCTTC
CDR3 protein: CASSAGLSNEQFF
J gene: TRBJ2-1
D gene: TRBD2
V gene: TRBV2
clone size: .

CDR3 DNA: TGTGCCAGCAGCCACATCCGGGGACTAGCAGTCCATGAGCAGTTCTTC
CDR3 protein: CASSHIRGLAVHEQFF
J gene: TRBJ2-1
D gene: TRBD2
V gene: TRBV7-6
clone size: .

CDR3 DNA: TGTGCCAGCAGCCCCCGGGCACTAAGCACAGATACGCAGTATTTT
CDR3 protein: CASSPRALSTDTQYF
J gene: TRBJ2-3
D gene: .
V gene: TRBV7-2
clone size: .

CDR3 DNA: TGCAGCGTTGAGGCAGGGGGTACTGATACGCAGTATTTT
CDR3 protein: CSVEAGGTDTQYF
J gene: TRBJ2-3
D gene: TRBD1
V gene: TRBV29-1
clone size: few

CDR3 DNA: TGCAGCGTAGAAATGGGTACGGGGAGCTCCTACAATGAGCAGTTCTTC
CDR3 protein: CSVEMGTGSSYNEQFF
J gene: TRBJ2-1
D gene: .
V gene: TRBV29-1
clone size: few

CDR3 DNA: TGTGCCAGCAGCCCACGAGGACAGGGGTGGATCTATGGCTACACCTTC
CDR3 protein: CASSPRGQGWIYGYTF
J gene: TRBJ1-2
D gene: TRBD1
V gene: TRBV14
clone size: .

CDR3 DNA: TGTGCCTGGACCGCGGGGAGAGAGACCCAGTACTTC
CDR3 protein: CAWTAGRETQYF
J gene: TRBJ2-5
D gene: .
V gene: TRBV30
clone size: few

CDR3 DNA: TGTGCCAGCAGCTTAGCCGCCACAGTGAACACTGAAGCTTTCTTT
CDR3 protein: CASSLAATVNTEAFF
J gene: TRBJ1-1
D gene: .
V gene: TRBV7-2
clone size: .

CDR3 DNA: TGTGCCTGGAGGCCCCGTTCGGTCGGGGAGCTGTTTTTT
CDR3 protein: CAWRPRSVGELFF
J gene: TRBJ2-2
D gene: .
V gene: TRBV30
clone size: few

CDR3 DNA: TGTGCCAGCACGGGACAGGTATACACTGAAGCTTTCTTT
CDR3 protein: CASTGQVYTEAFF
J gene: TRBJ1-1
D gene: TRBD1
V gene: TRBV25-1
clone size: .

CDR3 DNA: TGTGCCACCAGCAGAGACAGCCTCAGAAGCGAGACCCAGTACTTC
CDR3 protein: CATSRDSLRSETQYF
J gene: TRBJ2-5
D gene: .
V gene: TRBV15
clone size: .